This record looks at one T cell receptor (beta chain) sequence and its context. The data derive from a study of T cell responses to AZD1222 COVID-19 vaccine. Some clones are missing from TCRdb's copy, which holds only in-frame ones; the method was immunoSEQ multiplex PCR. The sample has 70,000 to 95,000 clones; just over 85% are singletons. The CDR3 consists of 13 residues. Trimming took 3 bases from V and 4 from J, leaving 8 bases between them. CDR1 and CDR2 (germline): SGDLS, YYNGEE. This receptor was taken from an adult who received the AZD1222 COVID-19 vaccine. J is TRBJ1-5 and V is TRBV9, with D hard to call. The sample consisted of peripheral blood, taken 28 days after the second AZD1222 dose. The CDR3 region has the DNA TGTGCCAGCAGCGGGACGGCGAATCAGCCCCAGCATTTT. This translates into CASSGTANQPQHF.